The source of this TCR beta chain is a study of T cell responses to AZD1222 COVID-19 vaccine. At the level of the study: Recipients boosted at about 4 weeks or about 12 weeks are pooled.

Study results and limitations: Spike-specific TCR depth and breadth grew after two AZD1222 doses. Baseline antibody screening turned up just a handful of seropositive AZD1222 recipients. White British people made up most donors, females outnumbered males, and clonal diversity was possibly underestimated.

Sequencing was performed with immunoSEQ multiplex PCR; in TCRdb, only in-frame clones are kept and a portion is missing. The repertoire holds 90,000 to 150,000 clones, with about nine tenths as singletons. Trimming removed 5 bases at V and 5 bases at J, with 16 bases between. CDR3 size: 15 residues. Germline loops: CDR1 SGHNT, CDR2 YENEEA. To note about this clone: The antigen is undetermined.

This chain joins TRBV11-3 and TRBJ2-4; D may match TRBD1 or TRBD2 (7 bases each). Source: peripheral blood, taken on day 0 of AZD1222 vaccination. This receptor was identified in an adult in good health. CDR3 protein: CASSHRGGRENIQYF. CDR3 coding DNA: TGTGCCAGCAGCCACAGGGGAGGGCGGGAAAACATTCAGTACTTC. Full variable domain (outside the CDR3, taken from reference TRBV11-3 and TRBJ2-4): EAGVVQSPRYKIIEKKQPVAFWCNPISGHNTLYWYLQNLGQGPELLIRYENEEAVDDSQLPKDRFSAERLKGVDSTLKIQPAELGDSAVYLCASSHRGGRENIQYFGAGTRLSVL.